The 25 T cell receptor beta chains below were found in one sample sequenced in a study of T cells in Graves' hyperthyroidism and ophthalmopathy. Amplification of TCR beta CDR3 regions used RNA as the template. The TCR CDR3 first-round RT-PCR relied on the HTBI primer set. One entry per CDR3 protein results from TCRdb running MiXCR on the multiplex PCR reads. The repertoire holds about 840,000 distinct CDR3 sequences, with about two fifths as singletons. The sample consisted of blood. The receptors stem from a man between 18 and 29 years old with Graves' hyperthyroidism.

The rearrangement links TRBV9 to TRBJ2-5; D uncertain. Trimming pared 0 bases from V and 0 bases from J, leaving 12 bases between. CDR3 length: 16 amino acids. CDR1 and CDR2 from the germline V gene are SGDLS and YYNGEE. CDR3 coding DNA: TGTGCCAGCAGCGTAGGGGGTAGGGCCGACCAAGAGACCCAGTACTTC. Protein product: CASSVGGRADQETQYF. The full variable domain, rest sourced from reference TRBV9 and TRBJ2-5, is DSGVTQTPKHLITATGQRVTLRCSPRSGDLSVYWYQQSLDQGLQFLIQYYNGEERAKGNILERFSAQQFPDLHSELNLSSLELGDSALYFCASSVGGRADQETQYFGPGTRLLVL.

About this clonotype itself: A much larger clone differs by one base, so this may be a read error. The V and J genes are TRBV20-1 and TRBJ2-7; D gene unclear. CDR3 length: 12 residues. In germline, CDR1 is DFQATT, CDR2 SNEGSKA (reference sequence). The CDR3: CSAREFAYEQCF. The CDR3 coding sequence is TGCAGTGCTAGGGAATTTGCCTACGAGCAGTGCTTC.

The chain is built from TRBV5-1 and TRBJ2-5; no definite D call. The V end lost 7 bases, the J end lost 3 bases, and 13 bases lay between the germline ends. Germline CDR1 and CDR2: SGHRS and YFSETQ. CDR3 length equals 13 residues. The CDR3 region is CASAPWGKETQYF. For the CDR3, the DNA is TGCGCCAGCGCCCCTTGGGGAAAAGAGACCCAGTACTTC.

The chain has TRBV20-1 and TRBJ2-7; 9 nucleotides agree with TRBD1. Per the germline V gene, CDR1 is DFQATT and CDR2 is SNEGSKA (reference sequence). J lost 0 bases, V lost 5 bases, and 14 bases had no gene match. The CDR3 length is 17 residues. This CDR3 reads CSAGPGTGPLSSYEQYF. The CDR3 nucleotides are TGCAGTGCTGGACCCGGGACAGGGCCCCTTAGCTCCTACGAGCAGTACTTC.

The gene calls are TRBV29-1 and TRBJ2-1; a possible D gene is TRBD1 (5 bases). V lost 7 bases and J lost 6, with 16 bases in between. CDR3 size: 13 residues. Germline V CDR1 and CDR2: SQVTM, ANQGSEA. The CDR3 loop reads CSGLIRVGNEQFF. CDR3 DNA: TGCAGCGGTCTTATCAGGGTGGGCAATGAGCAGTTCTTC.

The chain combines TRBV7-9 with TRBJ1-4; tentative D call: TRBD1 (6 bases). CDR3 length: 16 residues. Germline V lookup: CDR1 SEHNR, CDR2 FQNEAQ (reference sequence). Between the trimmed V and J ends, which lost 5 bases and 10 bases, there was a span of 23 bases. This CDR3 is CASSEGLRGAYVKLFF. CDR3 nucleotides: TGTGCCAGCAGCGAAGGATTGAGGGGGGCCTATGTAAAACTGTTTTTT.

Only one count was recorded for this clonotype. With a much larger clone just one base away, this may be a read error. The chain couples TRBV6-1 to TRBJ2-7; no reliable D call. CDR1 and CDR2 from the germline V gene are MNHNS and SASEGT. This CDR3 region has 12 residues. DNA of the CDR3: TGTGCCATCAGTGATCCGGACTACGAGCAGTACTTC. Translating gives CAISDPDYEQYF.

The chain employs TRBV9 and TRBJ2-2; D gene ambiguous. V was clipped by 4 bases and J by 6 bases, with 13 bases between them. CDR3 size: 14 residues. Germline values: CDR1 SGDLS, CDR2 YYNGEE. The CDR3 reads CASSSGLKSGELFF. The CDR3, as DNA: TGTGCCAGCAGCTCCGGGCTCAAATCCGGGGAGCTGTTTTTT. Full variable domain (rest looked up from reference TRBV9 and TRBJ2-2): DSGVTQTPKHLITATGQRVTLRCSPRSGDLSVYWYQQSLDQGLQFLIQYYNGEERAKGNILERFSAQQFPDLHSELNLSSLELGDSALYFCASSSGLKSGELFFGEGSRLTVL.

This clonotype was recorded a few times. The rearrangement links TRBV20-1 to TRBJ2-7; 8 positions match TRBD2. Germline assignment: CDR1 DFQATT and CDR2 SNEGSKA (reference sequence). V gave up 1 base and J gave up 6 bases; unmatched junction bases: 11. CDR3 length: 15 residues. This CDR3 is CSARGAGVTYVEQYF. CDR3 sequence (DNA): TGCAGTGCTAGAGGAGCGGGAGTGACCTACGTCGAGCAGTACTTC.

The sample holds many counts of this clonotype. DNA of the CDR3: TGTGCCAGCAGTTCCCGGGACAGTAGGGGCTACACCTTC. Residues: CASSSRDSRGYTF. The chain is built from TRBV12-3 or TRBV12-4 and TRBJ1-2, with 7 bases aligning to TRBD1. Losses at the gene ends were 4 bases for V and 8 bases for J; bases not matched to a gene: 7. The CDR3 has 13 amino acids.

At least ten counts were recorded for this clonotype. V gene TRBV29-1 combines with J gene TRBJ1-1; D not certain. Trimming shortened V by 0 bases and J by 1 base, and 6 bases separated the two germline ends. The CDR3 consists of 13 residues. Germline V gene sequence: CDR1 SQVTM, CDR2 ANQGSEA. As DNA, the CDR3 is TGCAGCGTTGAAGAGGTCCGGAACACTGAAGCTTTCTTT. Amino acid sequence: CSVEEVRNTEAFF.

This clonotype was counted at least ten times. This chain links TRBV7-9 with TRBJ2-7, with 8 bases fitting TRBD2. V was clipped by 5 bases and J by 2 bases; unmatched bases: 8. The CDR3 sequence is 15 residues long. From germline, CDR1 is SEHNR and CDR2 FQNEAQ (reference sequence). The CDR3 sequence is CASSPPAGETYEQYF. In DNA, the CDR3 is TGTGCCAGCAGCCCACCAGCGGGAGAGACCTACGAGCAGTACTTC.

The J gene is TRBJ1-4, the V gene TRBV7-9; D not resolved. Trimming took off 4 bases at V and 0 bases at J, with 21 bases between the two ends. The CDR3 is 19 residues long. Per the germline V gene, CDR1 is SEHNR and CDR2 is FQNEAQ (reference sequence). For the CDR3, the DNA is TGTGCCAGCAGCTCGCCCGAATCACTAGTGGGTGCAACTAATGAAAAACTGTTTTTT. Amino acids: CASSSPESLVGATNEKLFF.

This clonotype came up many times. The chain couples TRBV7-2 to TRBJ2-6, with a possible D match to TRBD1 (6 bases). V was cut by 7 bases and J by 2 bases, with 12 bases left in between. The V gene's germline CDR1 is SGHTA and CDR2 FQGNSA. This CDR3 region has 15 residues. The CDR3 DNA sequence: TGTGCCAGCACCCCTGGGGGCCCTGGGGCCAACGTCCTGACTTTC. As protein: CASTPGGPGANVLTF.

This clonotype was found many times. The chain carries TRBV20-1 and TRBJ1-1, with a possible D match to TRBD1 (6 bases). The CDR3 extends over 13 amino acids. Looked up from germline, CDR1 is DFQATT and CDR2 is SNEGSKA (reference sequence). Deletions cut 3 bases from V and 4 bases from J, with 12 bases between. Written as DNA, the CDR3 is TGCAGTGCTAGTTTTCAGGGGAGCACTGAAGCTTTCTTT. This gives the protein CSASFQGSTEAFF.

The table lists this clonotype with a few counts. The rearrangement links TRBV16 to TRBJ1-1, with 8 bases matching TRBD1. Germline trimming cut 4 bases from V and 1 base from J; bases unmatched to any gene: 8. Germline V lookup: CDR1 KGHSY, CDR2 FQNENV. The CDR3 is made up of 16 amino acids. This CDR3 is CASSPDPTGENTEAFF. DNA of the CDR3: TGTGCCAGCAGCCCGGACCCGACAGGGGAGAACACTGAAGCTTTCTTT.

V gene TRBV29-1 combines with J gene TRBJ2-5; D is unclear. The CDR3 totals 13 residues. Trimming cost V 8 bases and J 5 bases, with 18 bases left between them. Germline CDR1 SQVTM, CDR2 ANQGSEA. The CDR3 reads CSFRVAVVETQYF. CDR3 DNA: TGCAGCTTCCGAGTTGCAGTAGTGGAGACCCAGTACTTC.

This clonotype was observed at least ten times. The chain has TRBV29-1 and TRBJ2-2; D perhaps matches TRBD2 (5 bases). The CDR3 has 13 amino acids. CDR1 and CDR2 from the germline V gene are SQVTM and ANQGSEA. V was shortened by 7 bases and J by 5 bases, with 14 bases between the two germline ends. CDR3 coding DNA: TGCAGCGCAGTTGGCACGGGGACCGGGGAGCTGTTTTTT. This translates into CSAVGTGTGELFF.

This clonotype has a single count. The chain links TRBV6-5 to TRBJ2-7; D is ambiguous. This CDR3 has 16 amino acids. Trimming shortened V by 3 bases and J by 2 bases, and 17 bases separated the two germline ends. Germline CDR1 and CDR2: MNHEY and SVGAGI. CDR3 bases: TGTGCCAGCAGTTATTACGACCCCGGCGGTCCCTACGAGCAGTACTTC. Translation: CASSYYDPGGPYEQYF.

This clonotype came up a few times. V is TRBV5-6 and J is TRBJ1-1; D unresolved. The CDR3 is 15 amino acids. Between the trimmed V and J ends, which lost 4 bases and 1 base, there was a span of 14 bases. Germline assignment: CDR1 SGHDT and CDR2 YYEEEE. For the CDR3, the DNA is TGTGCCAGCAGCCCTATCGGACGGGAGAACACTGAAGCTTTCTTT. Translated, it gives CASSPIGRENTEAFF. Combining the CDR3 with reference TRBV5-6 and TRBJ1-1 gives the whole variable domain DAGVTQSPTHLIKTRGQQVTLRCSPKSGHDTVSWYQQALGQGPQFIFQYYEEEERQRGNFPDRFSGHQFPNYSSELNVNALLLGDSALYLCASSPIGRENTEAFFGQGTRLTVV.

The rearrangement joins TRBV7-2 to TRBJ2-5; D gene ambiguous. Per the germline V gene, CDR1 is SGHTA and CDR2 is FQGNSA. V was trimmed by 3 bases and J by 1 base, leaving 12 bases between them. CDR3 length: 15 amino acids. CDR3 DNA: TGTGCCAGCAGCTTGGCTGGAGCCCTCCAAGAGACCCAGTACTTC. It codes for CASSLAGALQETQYF.

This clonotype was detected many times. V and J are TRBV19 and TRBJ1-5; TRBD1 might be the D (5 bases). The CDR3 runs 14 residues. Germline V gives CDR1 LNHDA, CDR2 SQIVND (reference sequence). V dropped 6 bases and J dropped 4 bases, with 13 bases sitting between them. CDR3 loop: CASSPGHPNQPQHF. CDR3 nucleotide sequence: TGTGCCAGTAGCCCGGGGCACCCAAATCAGCCCCAGCATTTT. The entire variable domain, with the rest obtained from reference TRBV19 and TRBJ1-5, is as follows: DGGITQSPKYLFRKEGQNVTLSCEQNLNHDAMYWYRQDPGQGLRLIYYSQIVNDFQKGDIAEGYSVSREKKESFPLTVTSAQKNPTAFYLCASSPGHPNQPQHFGDGTRLSIL.

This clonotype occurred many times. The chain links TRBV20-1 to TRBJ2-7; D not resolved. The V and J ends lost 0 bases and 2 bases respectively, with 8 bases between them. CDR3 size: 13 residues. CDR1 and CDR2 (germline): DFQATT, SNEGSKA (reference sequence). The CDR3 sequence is CSAREASTYEQYF. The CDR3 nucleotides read TGCAGTGCTAGAGAGGCCAGCACCTACGAGCAGTACTTC.

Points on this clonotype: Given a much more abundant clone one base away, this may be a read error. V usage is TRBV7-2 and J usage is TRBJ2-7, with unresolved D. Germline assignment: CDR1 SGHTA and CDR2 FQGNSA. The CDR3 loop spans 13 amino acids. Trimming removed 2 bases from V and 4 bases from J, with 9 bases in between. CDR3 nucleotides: TGTGCCAGCAGCTTACCGACCCCTTACGAGCAGTACGTC. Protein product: CASSLPTPYEQYV.

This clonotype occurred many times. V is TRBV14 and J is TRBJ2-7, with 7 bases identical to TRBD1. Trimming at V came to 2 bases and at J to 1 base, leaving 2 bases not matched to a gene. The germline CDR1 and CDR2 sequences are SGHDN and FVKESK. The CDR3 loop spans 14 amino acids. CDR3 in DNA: TGTGCCAGCAGCCAACCGGGACAGTCCTACGAGCAGTACTTC. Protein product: CASSQPGQSYEQYF.